This TCR beta chain originates from a study of vaccination and CD4 T cells after COVID-19. Study-wide background: Convalescent donors: six male, four female; seven Caucasian, two Asian, one multiracial, two Hispanic.

The assay that was used to sequence DNA from cultured CD4+ T cells was the Oncomine TCR Beta short-read assay. TCRdb called the PCR reads again in MiXCR, with one record for every CDR3 protein. The sample shows 3,500 to 4,000 distinct CDR3 sequences, roughly 17% of them seen only once. As concerns this clonotype: The antigen is undetermined. An end of the junction differs from the germline gene, which may be a read error.

The V gene's germline CDR1 is SEHNR and CDR2 FQNEAQ (reference sequence). The CDR3 totals 13 residues. Treatment indicated: approximately 11-day PBMC culture with coronavirus spike peptide pools or control peptides (ViraFEST assay). Dates of PCR positivity, March to December 2020, preceded the US Alpha, Beta and Delta variants. The chain links TRBV7-9 to TRBJ1-5; D unresolved. The TCR originated in a human donor who had recovered from COVID-19. Sample: CD4+ T cells from blood, cultured in vitro. This CDR3 reads CASSLGPNQSQHF. The CDR3 nucleotides are TGTGCCAGCAGCTTAGGCCCAAATCAGTCCCAGCATTTT.